The entry that follows covers one T cell receptor (beta chain) sequence. Antigen specificity is unknown. The sample originates from a study of a mutant IDH1 vaccine in newly diagnosed glioma. Whole-study findings and limits: Immune responses induced by vaccination arose in about 93% of the patients.

Clones were sequenced by immunoSEQ multiplex PCR, and TCRdb holds only the in-frame ones, with some missing. This table holds roughly 56,000 clones, over 70% found once. This sample's time point: week 47, end of study. It was 300 ug of mutant IDH1 20-mer peptide that made up each vaccine dose, given with topical imiquimod. Patients, over weeks 1, 3, 5, 7, 11, 15, 19 and 23, received a total of eight vaccinations. From germline, CDR1 is GTSNPN and CDR2 SVGIG (reference sequence). The CDR3 is 14 residues long. V was clipped by 0 bases and J by 1 base, with 9 bases between them. V usage is TRBV30 and J usage is TRBJ1-1; unclear D gene. Sequenced material: PBMCs, taken from a glioma patient whose treatment included an IDH1 peptide vaccine. The receptor's source is a man aged 50-60 years with glioma. The CDR3: CAWSVERTNTEAFF. The CDR3 DNA sequence: TGTGCCTGGAGTGTAGAAAGGACGAACACTGAAGCTTTCTTT. The full variable domain, with the rest looked up from reference TRBV30 and TRBJ1-1, is SQTIHQWPATLVQPVGSPLSLECTVEGTSNPNLYWYRQAAGRGLQLLFYSVGIGQISSEVPQNLSASRPQDRQFILSSKKLLLSDSGFYLCAWSVERTNTEAFFGQGTRLTVV.